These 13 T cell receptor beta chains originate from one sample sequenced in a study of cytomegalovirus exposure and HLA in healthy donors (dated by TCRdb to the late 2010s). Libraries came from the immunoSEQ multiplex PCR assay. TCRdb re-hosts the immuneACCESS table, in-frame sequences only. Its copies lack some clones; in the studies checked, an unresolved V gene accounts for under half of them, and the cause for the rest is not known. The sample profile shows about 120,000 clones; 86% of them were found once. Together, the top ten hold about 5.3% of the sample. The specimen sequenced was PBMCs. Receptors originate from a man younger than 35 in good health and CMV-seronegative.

CDR3 sequence: CAILVKPSEYGYTF. The CDR3 DNA reads as TGTGCCATCCTAGTTAAACCGAGTGAATATGGCTACACCTTC. The chain links TRBV7-2 to TRBJ1-2; the D is unclear. CDR1 is SGHTA and CDR2 is FQGNSA in the germline V gene. The CDR3 runs to 14 residues. V lost 10 bases and J 5 bases, leaving 20 bases between the germline ends.

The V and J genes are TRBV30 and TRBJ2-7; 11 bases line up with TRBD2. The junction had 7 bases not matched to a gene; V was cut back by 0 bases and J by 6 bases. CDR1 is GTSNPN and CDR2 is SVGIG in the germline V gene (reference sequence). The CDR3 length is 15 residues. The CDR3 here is CAWSVVVAGGGEQYF. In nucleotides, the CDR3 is TGTGCCTGGAGTGTAGTCGTAGCGGGAGGGGGCGAGCAGTACTTC.

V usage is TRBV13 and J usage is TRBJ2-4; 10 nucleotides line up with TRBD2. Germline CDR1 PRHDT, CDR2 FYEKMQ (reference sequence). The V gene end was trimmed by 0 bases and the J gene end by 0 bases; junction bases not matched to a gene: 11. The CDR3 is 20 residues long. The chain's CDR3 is CASSLGRGSGGPLAKNIQYF. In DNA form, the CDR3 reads TGTGCCAGCAGCTTAGGTCGGGGTAGCGGGGGGCCTTTAGCCAAAAACATTCAGTACTTC.

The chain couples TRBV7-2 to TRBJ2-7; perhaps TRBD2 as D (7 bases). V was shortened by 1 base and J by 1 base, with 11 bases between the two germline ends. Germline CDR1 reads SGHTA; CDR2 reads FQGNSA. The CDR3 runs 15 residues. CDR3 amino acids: CASSLGGGGSYEQYF. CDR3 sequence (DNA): TGTGCCAGCAGCTTAGGAGGGGGGGGATCCTACGAGCAGTACTTC.

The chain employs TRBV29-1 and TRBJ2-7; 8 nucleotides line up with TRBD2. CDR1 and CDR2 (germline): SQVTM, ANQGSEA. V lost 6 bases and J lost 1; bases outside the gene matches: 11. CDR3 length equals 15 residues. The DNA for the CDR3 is TGCAGCGTCGCTGAAGCGGGAGTATCTTCCTACGAGCAGTACTTC. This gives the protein CSVAEAGVSSYEQYF.

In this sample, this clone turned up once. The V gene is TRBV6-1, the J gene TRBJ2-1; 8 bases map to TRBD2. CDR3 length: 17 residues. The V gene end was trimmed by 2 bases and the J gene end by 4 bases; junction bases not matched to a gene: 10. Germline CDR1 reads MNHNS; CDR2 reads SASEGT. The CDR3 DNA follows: TGTGCCAGCAGTGAAAATGGGTTAGCGGGGTTTTACAATGAGCAGTTCTTC. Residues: CASSENGLAGFYNEQFF.

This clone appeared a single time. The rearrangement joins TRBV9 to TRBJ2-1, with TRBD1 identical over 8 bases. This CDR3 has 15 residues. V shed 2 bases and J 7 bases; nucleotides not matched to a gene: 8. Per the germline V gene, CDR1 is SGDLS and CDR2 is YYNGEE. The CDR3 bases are TGTGCCAGCAGCGTTAGTTTTACAGGGGGGAATGAGCAGTTCTTC. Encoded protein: CASSVSFTGGNEQFF. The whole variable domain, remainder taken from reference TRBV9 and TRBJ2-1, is DSGVTQTPKHLITATGQRVTLRCSPRSGDLSVYWYQQSLDQGLQFLIQYYNGEERAKGNILERFSAQQFPDLHSELNLSSLELGDSALYFCASSVSFTGGNEQFFGPGTRLTVL.

CDR3 residues: CASSETGWTEAFF. For the CDR3, the DNA is TGTGCCAGCAGTGAGACAGGGTGGACTGAAGCTTTCTTT. The V gene is TRBV6-6, the J gene TRBJ1-1; 7 nucleotides match TRBD1. Germline CDR1 reads MNHNY; CDR2 reads SVGAGI (reference sequence). The CDR3 sequence is 13 residues long. After removal of 5 bases from V and 5 bases from J, the junction contained 5 bases not matched to a gene.

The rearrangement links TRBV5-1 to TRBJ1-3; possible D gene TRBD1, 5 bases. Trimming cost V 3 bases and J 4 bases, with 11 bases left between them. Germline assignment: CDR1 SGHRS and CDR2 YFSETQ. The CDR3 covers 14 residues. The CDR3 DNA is TGCGCCAGCAGCTCCAGGGTGGACGGAAACACCATATATTTT. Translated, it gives CASSSRVDGNTIYF. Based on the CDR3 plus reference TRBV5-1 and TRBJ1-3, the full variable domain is KAGVTQTPRYLIKTRGQQVTLSCSPISGHRSVSWYQQTPGQGLQFLFEYFSETQRNKGNFPGRFSGRQFSNSRSEMNVSTLELGDSALYLCASSSRVDGNTIYFGEGSWLTVV.

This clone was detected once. The CDR3, as DNA: TGTGCCAGCAGTGATCTGATGATCCGGACAGGGTTCATCACTAGTAATTCACCCCTCCACTTT. This translates into CASSDLMIRTGFITSNSPLHF. The genes are TRBV2 and TRBJ1-6, with 8 bases aligning to TRBD1. The V segment lost 3 bases and the J segment 6 bases; nucleotides outside the gene matches: 22. The CDR3 spans 21 residues. The V gene's germline CDR1 is SNHLY and CDR2 FYNNEI.

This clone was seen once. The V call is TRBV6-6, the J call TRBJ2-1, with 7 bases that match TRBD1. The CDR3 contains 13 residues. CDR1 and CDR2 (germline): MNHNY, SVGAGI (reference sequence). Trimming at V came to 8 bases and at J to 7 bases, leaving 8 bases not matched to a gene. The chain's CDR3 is CASHRGSRNEQFF. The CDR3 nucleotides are TGTGCCAGCCACAGGGGTTCGAGGAATGAGCAGTTCTTC.

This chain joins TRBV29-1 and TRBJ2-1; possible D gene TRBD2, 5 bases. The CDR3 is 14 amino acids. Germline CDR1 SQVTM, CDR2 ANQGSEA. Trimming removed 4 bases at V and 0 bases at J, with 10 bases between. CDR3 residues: CSVGVGSSYNEQFF. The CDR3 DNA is TGCAGCGTTGGGGTGGGGAGCTCCTACAATGAGCAGTTCTTC.

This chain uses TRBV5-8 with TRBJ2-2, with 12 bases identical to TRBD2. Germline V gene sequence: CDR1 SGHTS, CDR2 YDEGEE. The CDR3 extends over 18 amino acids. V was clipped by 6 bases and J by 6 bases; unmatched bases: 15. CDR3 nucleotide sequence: TGTGCCAGCATCGGAACGGGACTAGCGGGTGTAGCGTCCGGGGAGCTGTTTTTT. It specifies CASIGTGLAGVASGELFF. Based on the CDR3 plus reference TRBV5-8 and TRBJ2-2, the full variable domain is EAGVTQSPTHLIKTRGQQATLRCSPISGHTSVYWYQQALGLGLQFLLWYDEGEERNRGNFPPRFSGRQFPNYSSELNVNALELEDSALYLCASIGTGLAGVASGELFFGEGSRLTVL.